This passage covers 17 T cell receptor beta chains from one sample sequenced in a study of blood T cells in healthy people across ages. A sample-barcoded 5' primer and a J-beta primer mix were used in a second PCR of roughly 7 to 11 cycles. Via MiXCR, TCRdb re-called the 5' RACE reads, giving one row per CDR3 protein. The data show around 990,000 distinct CDR3 sequences, approximately 38% seen once. Sample: blood. The receptor set was obtained from a man aged 18 to 29 in good health.

J is TRBJ1-4 and V is TRBV28; D may be TRBD1 (5 bases). Trimming stripped 7 bases from V and 6 bases from J, with 12 bases between. This CDR3 is built from 13 residues. CDR1 and CDR2 from the germline V gene are MDHEN and SYDVKM. CDR3 sequence (DNA): TGTGCCAGCATTGGAGGGGCTTATGAAAAACTGTTTTTT. Amino acid sequence: CASIGGAYEKLFF.

This clonotype was found once. The chain is built from TRBV28 and TRBJ1-5; D gene unclear. CDR1 MDHEN and CDR2 SYDVKM come from the germline V gene. V lost 8 bases and J lost 1, with 12 bases in between. The CDR3 spans 14 residues. The CDR3 loop is CASLILGSNQPQHF. Written as DNA, the CDR3 is TGTGCCAGCCTTATCCTCGGGAGCAATCAGCCCCAGCATTTT.

The rearrangement uses TRBV20-1 and TRBJ2-5, with D hard to call. The DNA matches TRBJ2-1 better at its end, which makes the J call doubtful. CDR1 DFQATT and CDR2 SNEGSKA come from the germline V gene (reference sequence). There are 14 residues in the CDR3. CDR3 in DNA: TGCAGTGCTAGTAGAGTAAGCCGGCAAGAGACCCAGTTCTTC. Its translation is CSASRVSRQETQFF.

The V and J genes are TRBV7-2 and TRBJ1-2, with 8 positions matching TRBD1. The CDR3 extends over 13 amino acids. Germline CDR1 and CDR2: SGHTA and FQGNSA. The J segment lost 5 bases and the V segment lost 7 bases, leaving 6 bases of the junction unmatched. CDR3 sequence reads: CASNGQGGYGYTF. CDR3 DNA sequence: TGTGCCAGCAACGGACAGGGAGGGTATGGCTACACCTTC.

This clonotype has a handful of counts. This chain connects TRBV5-6 to TRBJ2-3; D ambiguous. Trimming left V 0 bases short and J 4 bases short, with 9 bases between. Germline CDR1 reads SGHDT; CDR2 reads YYEEEE. The CDR3 is 14 amino acids. The CDR3 nucleotides read TGTGCCAGCAGCTTGGTGGCCGCTGCAGATACGCAGTATTTT. This gives the protein CASSLVAAADTQYF.

For the CDR3, the DNA is TGCAGCGTTGAAGATAGAGGCAGGGGCCAAGAGACCCAGTACTTC. This sequence encodes CSVEDRGRGQETQYF. The chain uses TRBV29-1 and TRBJ2-5; a possible D gene is TRBD1 (6 bases). Per germline, CDR1 SQVTM and CDR2 ANQGSEA. CDR3 length: 15 residues. The germline V and J ends were trimmed by 0 bases and 1 base, with 12 bases remaining between them.

The sample holds one count of this clonotype. V usage is TRBV20-1 and J usage is TRBJ2-1; D might be TRBD2 (5 bases). The CDR3 spans 14 residues. V lost 8 bases and J 8 bases, leaving 22 bases between the germline ends. Germline assignment: CDR1 DFQATT and CDR2 SNEGSKA (reference sequence). The CDR3 DNA reads TGCAGTCCGACTAACACCGACCTGGGCGATGAGCAGTTCTTC. This gives the protein CSPTNTDLGDEQFF.

The J gene is TRBJ1-2, the V gene TRBV10-3, with TRBD1 matching 7 bases. V dropped 6 bases and J dropped 1; count of bases not matched to a gene: 8. Per germline, CDR1 ENHRY and CDR2 SYGVKD. The CDR3 totals 15 residues. The CDR3 reads CAIRLPGGLNYGYTF. CDR3 bases: TGTGCCATCAGATTACCAGGGGGACTTAACTATGGCTACACCTTC.

This clonotype was seen many times. The chain combines TRBV4-3 with TRBJ2-1, with a possible D match to TRBD1 (6 bases). In germline, CDR1 is LGHNA, CDR2 YSLEER. Trimming cost V 1 base and J 8 bases, with 9 bases left between them. CDR3 length: 13 amino acids. CDR3 protein: CASSQGTGYEQFF. The CDR3 coding sequence is TGCGCCAGCAGCCAAGGTACAGGGTATGAGCAGTTCTTC.

Regarding this clonotype: The conserved final phenylalanine or tryptophan is absent from the CDR3, which likely points to a read error. This sequence joins TRBV6-1 and TRBJ2-7; D unclear. The CDR3 sequence is 15 residues long. Per germline, CDR1 MNHNS and CDR2 SASEGT. V lost 2 bases to trimming and J lost 3 bases, with 14 bases between them. The CDR3 DNA follows: TGTGCCAGCAGTGAAATCCGGGCATTTTACTACGAGCAGTACATC. This gives the protein CASSEIRAFYYEQYI.

The chain links TRBV7-2 to TRBJ2-3; D is unresolved. From germline, CDR1 is SGHTA and CDR2 FQGNSA. This CDR3 comprises 13 residues. Trimming pared 6 bases from V and 2 bases from J, leaving 9 bases between. In DNA, the CDR3 is TGTGCCAGCAGAAGGCCCGACACAGATACGCAGTATTTT. Amino acids: CASRRPDTDTQYF.

This chain joins TRBV10-3 and TRBJ1-5; no firm D call. Per the germline V gene, CDR1 is ENHRY and CDR2 is SYGVKD. The V end lost 7 bases, the J end lost 0 bases, and 7 bases lay between the germline ends. This CDR3 region has 13 residues. The CDR3 sequence is CAINRDSNQPQHF. CDR3 in DNA: TGTGCCATCAACCGAGATAGCAATCAGCCCCAGCATTTT.

This clonotype was counted only a few times. The chain is built from TRBV4-1 and TRBJ2-1, with 8 nucleotides matching TRBD2. The V segment lost 1 base and the J segment 7 bases; nucleotides outside the gene matches: 6. Looked up from germline, CDR1 is MGHRA and CDR2 is YSYEKL. The CDR3 sequence is 15 residues long. The CDR3 nucleotides are TGCGCCAGCAGCCAAGTACTAGCGGAGGGAAATGAGCAGTTCTTC. This encodes CASSQVLAEGNEQFF.

The V call is TRBV4-3, the J call TRBJ2-7; TRBD1 or TRBD2 may be the D gene (5 bases each). V was clipped by 4 bases and J by 2 bases, with 21 bases between them. CDR1 and CDR2 from the germline V gene are LGHNA and YSLEER. The CDR3 length is 17 residues. The CDR3 is CASSRSKGLAGTYEQYF. The CDR3 DNA is TGCGCCAGCAGCCGGTCAAAGGGGCTTGCGGGTACCTACGAGCAGTACTTC.

There are a few counts of this clonotype. The J gene is TRBJ1-1, the V gene TRBV7-9; no clear D. Trimming took off 1 base at V and 2 bases at J, with 8 bases between the two ends. CDR1 is SEHNR, CDR2 FQNEAQ, per germline (reference sequence). CDR3 length: 14 residues. The CDR3 bases are TGTGCCAGCAGCTTAGATCTGGGTAACACTGAAGCTTTCTTT. It encodes CASSLDLGNTEAFF.

The rearrangement uses TRBV10-3 and TRBJ2-5; D not certain. The assigned J gene may be wrong: the sequence end matches TRBJ2-7 better. Per the germline V gene, CDR1 is ENHRY and CDR2 is SYGVKD. CDR3 length equals 13 residues. The CDR3 spells CAISVDASYEQYF. CDR3 bases: TGTGCCATCAGTGTAGACGCAAGTTACGAGCAGTACTTC.

The chain links TRBV29-1 to TRBJ2-1, with D perhaps matching TRBD1 (5 bases). The CDR3 contains 12 residues. From germline, CDR1 is SQVTM and CDR2 ANQGSEA. Trimming pared 7 bases from V and 4 bases from J, leaving 11 bases between. CDR3 protein: CSATRQYNEQFF. The DNA of the CDR3 is TGCAGCGCCACCCGACAGTACAATGAGCAGTTCTTC.